Each of the 28 T cell receptor beta chains below was sequenced from the same sample in a study of memory CD4+ T cells and cytomegalovirus serostatus. Sequencing was performed with immunoSEQ multiplex PCR; in TCRdb, only in-frame clones are kept and a portion is missing. The sample holds about 60,000 clones; approximately 81% are singletons and the top ten take 0.5%. Single viable CD3+CD4+CD8-CD45RO+ cells were sorted as the memory CD4+ T cells. Material for sequencing was memory CD4+ T cells from blood. These receptors were collected from an adult in good health and CMV-seronegative. Some clones in this sample may be carry-over from other donors' samples.

This chain uses TRBV28 with TRBJ1-1, with 9 bases that match TRBD1. The CDR3 runs 15 residues. V lost 6 bases and J lost 4; bases outside the gene matches: 9. Germline V gives CDR1 MDHEN, CDR2 SYDVKM. CDR3: CASSSGTGPFTEAFF. CDR3 coding DNA: TGTGCCAGCAGCTCCGGGACAGGGCCCTTCACTGAAGCTTTCTTT.

The V gene is TRBV4-3, the J gene TRBJ2-1, with D possibly being TRBD1 (6 bases). V lost 1 base, J lost 10 bases, and 23 bases lay in between. The CDR3 has 17 amino acids. Germline lookup yields CDR1 LGHNA and CDR2 YSLEER. The CDR3 here is CASSQVAGATQGFEQFF. Here the CDR3 DNA reads TGCGCCAGCAGCCAAGTCGCTGGGGCTACACAGGGTTTCGAGCAGTTCTTC.

As to this clone: Other DNA sequences in the sample encode the same CDR3. The chain joins TRBV18 to TRBJ2-3; the D is unclear. CDR1 KGHSH and CDR2 LQKENI come from the germline V gene. Trimming removed 2 bases from V and 4 bases from J, with 1 base in between. The CDR3 covers 11 residues. The CDR3 nucleotides read TGTGCCAGCTCACCAGCAGATACGCAGTATTTT. Protein product: CASSPADTQYF.

This clone was found a few times. This chain joins TRBV15 and TRBJ2-5; no clear D gene. The CDR3 extends over 13 amino acids. The V and J ends lost 1 base and 4 bases respectively, with 7 bases between them. Germline CDR1 and CDR2: LNHNV and YYDKDF (reference sequence). CDR3 bases: TGTGCCACCAGCAGAGGGTGGACAGAGACCCAGTACTTC. This gives the protein CATSRGWTETQYF.

This sequence joins TRBV28 and TRBJ2-7; D gene uncertain. The CDR3 has 13 amino acids. CDR1 is MDHEN, CDR2 SYDVKM, per germline. The V end lost 3 bases, the J end lost 1 base, and 7 bases lay between the germline ends. In DNA form, the CDR3 reads TGTGCCAGCAGTTTGGGTGGGTCCTACGAGCAGTACTTC. Translating it yields CASSLGGSYEQYF.

The genes are TRBV18 and TRBJ2-5, with 10 bases lining up with TRBD1. There are 15 residues in the CDR3. Germline V CDR1 and CDR2: KGHSH, LQKENI. The J segment lost 1 base and the V segment lost 6 bases, leaving 5 bases of the junction unmatched. CDR3 amino acids: CASSTGTGAQETQYF. The CDR3 DNA is TGTGCCAGCTCGACCGGGACAGGGGCCCAAGAGACCCAGTACTTC.

V is TRBV27 and J is TRBJ2-7; 9 bases are shared with TRBD2. The CDR3 length is 13 residues. Germline CDR1 is MNHEY and CDR2 is SMNVEV (reference sequence). J gave up 5 bases and V 8 bases, and 7 bases lay outside the gene matches. CDR3: CASHSGTSNEQYF. The CDR3 bases are TGTGCCAGCCATAGCGGGACTAGCAACGAGCAGTACTTC.

The rearrangement uses TRBV2 and TRBJ1-5; D ambiguous. The V end lost 0 bases, the J end lost 6 bases, and 6 bases lay between the germline ends. The CDR3 totals 13 residues. Germline values: CDR1 SNHLY, CDR2 FYNNEI. This CDR3 is CASSEARVQPQHF. The CDR3 bases are TGTGCCAGCAGTGAAGCGAGGGTTCAGCCCCAGCATTTT.

The table lists this clone with a count of one. The CDR3 DNA sequence: TGTGCCAGCAGCTTGAGGACTAGCGGTTCCTACAATGAGCAGTTCTTC. Protein sequence: CASSLRTSGSYNEQFF. This chain uses TRBV5-6 with TRBJ2-1, with TRBD2 matching over 10 bases. There are 16 residues in the CDR3. V lost 1 base, J lost 1 base, and 2 bases stayed unmatched. From germline, CDR1 is SGHDT and CDR2 YYEEEE.

This clone showed up just a few times. The rearrangement links TRBV19 to TRBJ2-3; D call uncertain. CDR1 LNHDA and CDR2 SQIVND come from the germline V gene (reference sequence). This CDR3 has 14 amino acids. The V gene lost 4 bases and the J gene lost 4 bases, with 12 bases spanning the gap. CDR3 loop: CASSRLEGADTQYF. CDR3 DNA sequence: TGTGCCAGTAGTAGGCTCGAAGGCGCAGATACGCAGTATTTT.

V is TRBV6-1 and J is TRBJ2-5, with 8 bases aligning to TRBD1. The CDR3 loop spans 14 amino acids. The V gene end was trimmed by 5 bases and the J gene end by 5 bases; junction bases not matched to a gene: 7. Germline V gives CDR1 MNHNS, CDR2 SASEGT. The DNA for the CDR3 is TGTGCCAGCAGTCCGACAGGGGTGGTTGAGACCCAGTACTTC. Translating gives CASSPTGVVETQYF.

J is TRBJ1-1 and V is TRBV11-1; a weak D match, TRBD1 (5 bases). Germline V gene data show CDR1 as SGHAT and CDR2 as FQDESV (reference sequence). Trimming stripped 3 bases from V and 2 bases from J, with 10 bases between. The CDR3 covers 14 residues. This chain's CDR3 is CASSLNQGNTEAFF. CDR3 nucleotides: TGTGCCAGCAGCTTGAATCAGGGAAACACTGAAGCTTTCTTT.

This clone was seen only once. This chain joins TRBV25-1 and TRBJ2-1; 16 positions match TRBD2. Germline V gene lookup returns CDR1 MGHDK and CDR2 SYGVNS. The CDR3 loop spans 17 amino acids. Trimming cost V 2 bases and J 13 bases; bases outside gene matches: 11. The CDR3 DNA follows: TGTGCCAGCAGTGAAGGAGCACCCGGGACTAGCGGGAGGGTCCAGTTCTTC. It encodes CASSEGAPGTSGRVQFF.

The CDR3 DNA sequence: TGTGCCAGCTCAAACAGTCCCTACGAGCAGTACTTC. Amino acids: CASSNSPYEQYF. The chain employs TRBV18 and TRBJ2-7; no firm D call. With 5 bases removed from V and 2 bases from J, the gap between germline ends came to 7 bases. This CDR3 spans 12 amino acids. Germline-derived CDR1 and CDR2 are KGHSH and LQKENI.

This chain connects TRBV6-6 to TRBJ2-5; D uncertain. V was pared by 7 bases and J by 5 bases, with 8 bases between. Per the germline V gene, CDR1 is MNHNY and CDR2 is SVGAGI (reference sequence). This CDR3 region has 11 residues. As DNA, the CDR3 is TGTGCCAGCACTAGTCGGGAGACCCAGTACTTC. It yields the protein CASTSRETQYF.

The chain joins TRBV2 to TRBJ2-1, with a possible D match to TRBD1 (5 bases). CDR3 size: 14 residues. V was cut by 4 bases and J by 1 base, with 8 bases left in between. From germline, CDR1 is SNHLY and CDR2 FYNNEI. In DNA form, the CDR3 reads TGTGCCAGCAGTGGACAGCTTTCCTACAATGAGCAGTTCTTC. Translation gives CASSGQLSYNEQFF. Complete variable domain (other parts from reference TRBV2 and TRBJ2-1): EPEVTQTPSHQVTQMGQEVILRCVPISNHLYFYWYRQILGQKVEFLVSFYNNEISEKSEIFDDQFSVERPDGSNFTLKIRSTKLEDSAMYFCASSGQLSYNEQFFGPGTRLTVL.

This CDR3 reads CASSVPQGSYNEQFF. The CDR3 DNA reads as TGTGCCAGCAGTGTACCTCAGGGATCCTACAATGAGCAGTTCTTC. V gene TRBV28 combines with J gene TRBJ2-1; weak D call: TRBD1 (5 bases). CDR3 length: 15 residues. V gave up 5 bases and J gave up 1 base, with 12 bases separating them. Germline lookup yields CDR1 MDHEN and CDR2 SYDVKM.

The rearrangement joins TRBV6-5 to TRBJ2-6, with D possibly being TRBD1 (5 bases). V was pared by 6 bases and J by 4 bases, with 10 bases between. Germline V CDR1 and CDR2: MNHEY, SVGAGI. The CDR3 is made up of 14 amino acids. DNA for the CDR3: TGTGCCAGCAGGGGGCGGACGGGGGCCAACGTCCTGACTTTC. Residues: CASRGRTGANVLTF.

This clone was seen only once. The J gene is TRBJ2-2, the V gene TRBV5-4; TRBD2 aligns across 10 bases. Germline loops: CDR1 SGHNT, CDR2 YYREEE (reference sequence). The length of the CDR3 is 16 residues. V was pared by 3 bases and J by 8 bases, with 10 bases of the junction left unmatched. The CDR3 is CASSWAGTSARGELFF. DNA for the CDR3: TGTGCCAGCAGCTGGGCCGGGACTAGCGCCCGTGGGGAGCTGTTTTTT.

This chain uses TRBV6-5 with TRBJ2-7; D possibly matches TRBD1 or TRBD2 (5 bases each). From germline, CDR1 is MNHEY and CDR2 SVGAGI. Trimming removed 5 bases from V and 2 bases from J, with 16 bases in between. The CDR3 totals 15 residues. The CDR3 reads CASSPRGEGAYEQYF. The CDR3 nucleotides read TGTGCCAGCAGTCCCCGAGGGGAAGGGGCCTACGAGCAGTACTTC.

Only one count was recorded for this clone. The chain employs TRBV10-3 and TRBJ2-5; 7 bases line up with TRBD2. After removal of 7 bases from V and 4 bases from J, the junction contained 12 bases not matched to a gene. The V gene's germline CDR1 is ENHRY and CDR2 SYGVKD. The CDR3 length is 15 residues. The CDR3 loop reads CAIKPSGKGRETQYF. In DNA, the CDR3 is TGTGCCATCAAGCCTAGCGGTAAAGGGCGAGAGACCCAGTACTTC.

The chain links TRBV2 to TRBJ1-1; D is undetermined. This CDR3 contains 16 residues. Germline CDR1 and CDR2: SNHLY and FYNNEI. The germline V and J ends were trimmed by 7 bases and 1 base, with 19 bases remaining between them. The CDR3 coding sequence is TGTGCCAGCAAAGTGCATGGGAGCATCAGGAACACTGAAGCTTTCTTT. The encoded protein is CASKVHGSIRNTEAFF.

V and J are TRBV7-3 and TRBJ2-1; TRBD2 matches at 10 bases. V lost 1 base and J lost 7; bases outside the gene matches: 4. This CDR3 spans 15 amino acids. From germline, CDR1 is SGHTA and CDR2 FQGTGA. The CDR3 DNA reads as TGTGCCAGCAGCTTAAGCCTAGCGGGAGAGAATGAGCAGTTCTTC. The encoded protein is CASSLSLAGENEQFF.

This sequence joins TRBV30 and TRBJ1-1; D is unresolved. CDR1 and CDR2 (germline): GTSNPN, SVGIG (reference sequence). This CDR3 is 12 amino acids long. Trimming removed 2 bases from V and 8 bases from J, with 12 bases in between. Here the CDR3 DNA reads TGTGCCTGGAGTCCTTCAGCCGGGGAAGCTTTCTTT. Its translation is CAWSPSAGEAFF.

The chain has TRBV5-1 and TRBJ2-5; 8 bases match TRBD2. The CDR3 has 15 amino acids. After removal of 0 bases from V and 4 bases from J, the junction contained 5 bases not matched to a gene. Germline lookup yields CDR1 SGHRS and CDR2 YFSETQ. In DNA, the CDR3 is TGCGCCAGCAGCTTGGACGGGGGGGGGTCAGAGACCCAGTACTTC. This encodes CASSLDGGGSETQYF.

This rearrangement joins TRBV7-2 to TRBJ1-2, with D unresolved. CDR1 SGHTA and CDR2 FQGNSA come from the germline V gene. This CDR3 has 12 amino acids. The V gene lost 5 bases and the J gene lost 4 bases, with 8 bases spanning the gap. DNA for the CDR3: TGTGCCAGCAGCCCCCTGGTCTATGGCTACACCTTC. Encoded protein: CASSPLVYGYTF.

The J gene is TRBJ2-7, the V gene TRBV14, with 7 bases identical to TRBD1. The trim removed 0 bases at V and 11 bases at J, leaving 13 bases unmatched. Germline CDR1 is SGHDN and CDR2 is FVKESK. The CDR3 runs to 15 residues. The CDR3 sequence is CASSQERGKGAREYF. For the CDR3, the DNA is TGTGCCAGCAGCCAAGAAAGGGGAAAGGGGGCGCGGGAGTACTTC.

V and J are TRBV2 and TRBJ1-2; 7 nucleotides align to TRBD1. The CDR3 contains 13 residues. Germline V gene sequence: CDR1 SNHLY, CDR2 FYNNEI. V lost 6 bases and J lost 7; bases outside the gene matches: 8. CDR3 amino acids: CASSDDREGGYTF. The CDR3 nucleotides are TGTGCCAGCAGCGACGACAGGGAAGGTGGCTACACCTTC.